The 4 T cell receptor beta chains reported below all come from one sample, sequenced in a study of cytomegalovirus exposure and HLA in healthy donors. In the PCR, 60 Vbeta and 13 Jbeta primers were used. Produced via immunoSEQ multiplex PCR; TCRdb's table is partial and in-frame only. The sample carries 160,000 or so clones, around 80% recorded once. Sequenced input: PBMCs. The source of these receptors is a middle-aged man in good health and CMV-seronegative.

The chain employs TRBV7-8 and TRBJ2-7; 10 bases fit TRBD1. V dropped 5 bases and J dropped 2; count of bases not matched to a gene: 6. CDR3 length: 15 amino acids. Germline V CDR1 and CDR2: SGHVS, FQNEAQ. The CDR3 sequence: CASSAVGTGAYEQYF. CDR3 DNA: TGTGCCAGCAGCGCCGTCGGGACAGGGGCCTACGAGCAGTACTTC.

A single count supports this clone. V usage is TRBV7-6 and J usage is TRBJ2-7; 7 bases line up with TRBD2. With 4 bases clipped from V and 2 bases from J, the junction kept 8 bases outside the gene matches. Germline-derived CDR1 and CDR2 are SGHVS and FNYEAQ. This CDR3 has 15 residues. The CDR3 DNA follows: TGTGCCAGCAGCTCCGGGGCTAGCGGCACCTACGAGCAGTACTTC. This codes for CASSSGASGTYEQYF.

The chain recombines TRBV5-5 with TRBJ1-3; tentative D call: TRBD1 (6 bases). Germline V gene sequence: CDR1 SGHKS, CDR2 YYEKEE (reference sequence). The CDR3 loop spans 15 amino acids. V lost 4 bases to trimming and J lost 3 bases, with 14 bases between them. This chain's CDR3 is CASSQQGALGNTIYF. DNA of the CDR3: TGTGCCAGCAGCCAACAGGGAGCCCTTGGAAACACCATATATTTT.

In its sample, this clone was seen a few times. In DNA, the CDR3 is TGTGCCAGCAGCTTGGAGGTCGGCGGGGAGACCCAGTACTTC. This gives the protein CASSLEVGGETQYF. The chain joins TRBV5-4 to TRBJ2-5, with D perhaps TRBD2 (5 bases). V dropped 0 bases and J dropped 5 bases, with 11 bases sitting between them. Germline values: CDR1 SGHNT, CDR2 YYREEE (reference sequence). The CDR3 extends over 14 amino acids.